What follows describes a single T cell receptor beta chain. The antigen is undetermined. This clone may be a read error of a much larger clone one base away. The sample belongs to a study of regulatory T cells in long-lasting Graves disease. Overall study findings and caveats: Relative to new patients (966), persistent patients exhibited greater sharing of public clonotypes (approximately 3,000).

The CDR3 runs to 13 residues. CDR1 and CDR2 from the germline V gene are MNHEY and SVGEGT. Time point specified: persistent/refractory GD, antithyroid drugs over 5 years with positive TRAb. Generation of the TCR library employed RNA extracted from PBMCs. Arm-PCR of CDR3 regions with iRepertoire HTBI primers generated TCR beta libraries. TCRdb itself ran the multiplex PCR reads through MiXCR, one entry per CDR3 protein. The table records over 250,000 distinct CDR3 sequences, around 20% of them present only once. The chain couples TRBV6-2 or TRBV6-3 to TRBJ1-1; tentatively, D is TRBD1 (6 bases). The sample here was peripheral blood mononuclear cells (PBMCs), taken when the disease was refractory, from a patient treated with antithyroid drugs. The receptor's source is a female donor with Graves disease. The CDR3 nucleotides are TGTGCCTGCAGCGCCGGAAGGGGGGCTGCAGCTTTCTTT. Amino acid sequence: CACSAGRGAAAFF.